The 24 T cell receptor beta chains below were found in one sample sequenced in a study of somatic mutations in cytotoxic T cells in rheumatoid arthritis. Using immunoSEQ multiplex PCR, the repertoire was profiled, and TCRdb retains in-frame clones only, with some absent. The sample includes more than 15,000 clones, around 70% of them seen just once. Sequenced input: CD8+ T cells sorted from blood. The receptor set was obtained from an older woman in good health.

V usage is TRBV9 and J usage is TRBJ2-7; 8 nucleotides line up with TRBD1. This CDR3 region has 13 residues. In germline, CDR1 is SGDLS, CDR2 YYNGEE. The V gene end was trimmed by 3 bases and the J gene end by 2 bases; junction bases not matched to a gene: 1. The DNA of the CDR3 is TGTGCCAGCAGCGCACAGGGGGCCTACGAGCAGTACTTC. Amino acids: CASSAQGAYEQYF.

The chain has TRBV29-1 and TRBJ2-7; 7 bases agree with TRBD1. This CDR3 contains 13 residues. V lost 6 bases to trimming and J lost 3 bases; unmatched junction nucleotides: 8. The germline V gene has CDR1 SQVTM and CDR2 ANQGSEA. The CDR3 region has the DNA TGCAGCGTGAAGGGACAGTCCTTCTACGAGCAGTACTTC. Translated: CSVKGQSFYEQYF.

The chain joins TRBV6-5 to TRBJ1-5, with TRBD1 as a possible D gene (6 bases). The ends were cut back, 2 bases at V and 4 bases at J, with 15 bases in the middle. The CDR3 sequence is 16 residues long. Germline V lookup: CDR1 MNHEY, CDR2 SVGAGI. This CDR3 is CASSYTPQGRNQPQHF. The CDR3 nucleotides are TGTGCCAGCAGTTACACACCACAGGGAAGGAATCAGCCCCAGCATTTT.

The chain links TRBV9 to TRBJ1-6; 11 bases are shared with TRBD1. From germline, CDR1 is SGDLS and CDR2 YYNGEE. Trimming cost V 0 bases and J 7 bases; bases outside gene matches: 6. The CDR3 spans 17 residues. CDR3 residues: CASSVEGDRGSNSPLHF. In DNA, the CDR3 is TGTGCCAGCAGCGTAGAAGGGGACAGGGGGTCAAATTCACCCCTCCACTTT.

This CDR3 reads CASSDSGGDTGELFF. The CDR3, as DNA: TGTGCCAGCAGTGACTCGGGGGGCGACACCGGGGAGCTGTTTTTT. The chain employs TRBV6-4 and TRBJ2-2, with D perhaps TRBD1 or TRBD2 (6 bases each). Trimming left V 0 bases short and J 3 bases short, with 8 bases between. The CDR3 is made up of 15 amino acids. Per the germline V gene, CDR1 is MRHNA and CDR2 is SNTAGT.

V usage is TRBV11-2 and J usage is TRBJ2-1; D uncertain. The CDR3 spans 14 residues. The germline V gene encodes CDR1 SGHAT and CDR2 FQNNGV. V was clipped by 1 base and J by 7 bases, with 11 bases between them. CDR3 DNA: TGTGCCAGCAGCTTAGGGGTCGACCGGAATGAGCAGTTCTTC. Its protein product is CASSLGVDRNEQFF.

This rearrangement joins TRBV5-5 to TRBJ1-3; possible D gene TRBD1, 5 bases. The ends were cut back, 4 bases at V and 0 bases at J, with 20 bases in the middle. The CDR3 sequence is 18 residues long. The germline V gene encodes CDR1 SGHKS and CDR2 YYEKEE (reference sequence). The CDR3 coding sequence is TGTGCCAGCAGCGTAGAATGGGACGCATCCTTCTCTGGAAACACCATATATTTT. Amino acid sequence: CASSVEWDASFSGNTIYF.

The chain recombines TRBV5-1 with TRBJ2-7, with a possible D match to TRBD1 (6 bases). Germline loops: CDR1 SGHRS, CDR2 YFSETQ. V was shortened by 3 bases and J by 3 bases, with 13 bases between the two germline ends. The CDR3 has 14 residues. Here the CDR3 DNA reads TGCGCCAGCAGCTCAGACAGGCCGGACTACGAGCAGTACTTC. Translation: CASSSDRPDYEQYF.

The chain uses TRBV2 and TRBJ1-4; 8 positions agree with TRBD1. The germline gives CDR1 SNHLY, CDR2 FYNNEI. With 3 bases clipped from V and 7 bases from J, the junction kept 13 bases outside the gene matches. The CDR3 sequence is 17 residues long. The CDR3 loop reads CASSEGRGRFLSEKLFF. The DNA for the CDR3 is TGTGCCAGCAGTGAGGGCAGGGGGCGCTTTCTGAGTGAAAAACTGTTTTTT.

This clone has a handful of counts. The J gene is TRBJ1-1, the V gene TRBV29-1; no clear D. V dropped 4 bases and J dropped 1 base, with 4 bases sitting between them. The CDR3 covers 11 residues. In germline, CDR1 is SQVTM, CDR2 ANQGSEA. CDR3 loop: CSVGENTEAFF. The CDR3 DNA follows: TGCAGCGTTGGGGAGAACACTGAAGCTTTCTTT.

The rearrangement joins TRBV14 to TRBJ2-7; 7 bases map to TRBD1. The CDR3 length is 15 residues. V lost 1 base and J lost 7; bases outside the gene matches: 10. Germline V CDR1 and CDR2: SGHDN, FVKESK. The CDR3 reads CASSQGFGTDLEQYF. CDR3 sequence (DNA): TGTGCCAGCAGCCAAGGTTTCGGGACAGATCTTGAGCAGTACTTC.

The chain has TRBV21-1 and TRBJ2-7; TRBD2 was called by the table and not checked on the DNA. TRBV21-1 is a pseudogene segment. The CDR3 loop spans 17 amino acids. CDR3 in amino acids: CASSSQGGLEGSYEQYF. In DNA, the CDR3 is TGTGCCAGCAGCTCCCAAGGGGGACTAGAGGGTTCCTACGAGCAGTACTTC.

This chain joins TRBV9 and TRBJ1-1; 9 bases agree with TRBD1. The CDR3 consists of 15 residues. Germline V gives CDR1 SGDLS, CDR2 YYNGEE. V dropped 2 bases and J dropped 4; count of bases not matched to a gene: 6. The CDR3 sequence is CASSVAGTGTTEAFF. Here the CDR3 DNA reads TGTGCCAGCAGCGTCGCCGGGACAGGGACCACTGAAGCTTTCTTT. Drawing the rest from reference TRBV9 and TRBJ1-1, the complete variable domain is DSGVTQTPKHLITATGQRVTLRCSPRSGDLSVYWYQQSLDQGLQFLIQYYNGEERAKGNILERFSAQQFPDLHSELNLSSLELGDSALYFCASSVAGTGTTEAFFGQGTRLTVV.

The chain links TRBV4-1 to TRBJ2-1, with TRBD2 as a possible D gene (6 bases). Between the trimmed V and J ends, which lost 0 bases and 4 bases, there was a span of 7 bases. CDR3 length: 14 amino acids. CDR1 and CDR2 from the germline V gene are MGHRA and YSYEKL. As DNA, the CDR3 is TGCGCCAGCAGCCAAGAGGGGGGATACAATGAGCAGTTCTTC. Its protein is CASSQEGGYNEQFF.

V and J are TRBV11-2 and TRBJ2-7; D may match TRBD1 or TRBD2 (5 bases each). Trimming took 7 bases from V and 8 from J, leaving 24 bases between them. The CDR3 extends over 15 amino acids. From germline, CDR1 is SGHAT and CDR2 FQNNGV. The CDR3 sequence: CASISLRGPRRKQYF. The CDR3 region has the DNA TGTGCCAGCATCTCCCTCCGGGGACCTCGTCGAAAGCAGTACTTC.

The chain couples TRBV29-1 to TRBJ2-7, with TRBD2 matching over 7 bases. Germline V lookup: CDR1 SQVTM, CDR2 ANQGSEA. Trimming took 3 bases from V and 2 from J; bases not matched to a gene: 13. The CDR3 sequence is 16 residues long. The CDR3 spells CSVETLSSGSPYEQYF. In nucleotides, the CDR3 is TGCAGCGTTGAGACCCTTTCTAGCGGTTCTCCCTACGAGCAGTACTTC.

This clone was detected once. The rearrangement links TRBV10-2 to TRBJ2-1, with TRBD2 matching 8 bases. The CDR3 loop spans 16 amino acids. In germline, CDR1 is WSHSY, CDR2 SAAADI. J gave up 4 bases and V 3 bases, and 8 bases lay outside the gene matches. For the CDR3, the DNA is TGCGCCAGCAGTGAATCCCAGGCGGGGGGATACAATGAGCAGTTCTTC. Amino acid sequence: CASSESQAGGYNEQFF.

The chain uses TRBV2 and TRBJ1-1; D might be TRBD1 (5 bases). Trimming pared 6 bases from V and 5 bases from J, leaving 13 bases between. The CDR3 extends over 13 amino acids. Per germline, CDR1 SNHLY and CDR2 FYNNEI. The CDR3 region is CASSGSWGTEAFF. The CDR3 coding sequence is TGTGCCAGCAGCGGATCTTGGGGGACTGAAGCTTTCTTT.

CDR3 coding DNA: TGTGCCAGCAGGGGTGGGAGGGCGGAGGAGTATTTT. Amino acids: CASRGGRAEEYF. J is TRBJ2-3 and V is TRBV5-4, with 7 bases matching TRBD2. Trimming at V came to 5 bases and at J to 13 bases, leaving 10 bases not matched to a gene. In germline, CDR1 is SGHNT, CDR2 YYREEE (reference sequence). This CDR3 has 12 residues.

This clone occurred once. The chain recombines TRBV6-1 with TRBJ1-2, with no clear D. V lost 1 base to trimming and J lost 6 bases, with 12 bases between them. This CDR3 has 14 amino acids. Germline CDR1 reads MNHNS; CDR2 reads SASEGT. As DNA, the CDR3 is TGTGCCAGCAGTGAAGACCCAGTCCTGGATGGCTACACCTTC. It codes for CASSEDPVLDGYTF.

A single count supports this clone. The chain has TRBV10-2 and TRBJ1-5, with no clear D. V lost 0 bases, J lost 4 bases, and 10 bases lay in between. This CDR3 has 15 residues. The germline CDR1 and CDR2 sequences are WSHSY and SAAADI. The CDR3 region is CASSESKTINQPQHF. CDR3 coding DNA: TGCGCCAGCAGTGAGTCGAAGACCATAAATCAGCCCCAGCATTTT.

The chain employs TRBV7-6 and TRBJ1-1; tentatively, D is TRBD1 (5 bases). Trimming removed 3 bases at V and 6 bases at J, with 17 bases between. The V gene's germline CDR1 is SGHVS and CDR2 FNYEAQ. The CDR3 extends over 15 amino acids. The CDR3, as DNA: TGTGCCAGCAGCTTTGGCCTCGGGGGGGTCCCTGAAGCTTTCTTT. It translates to CASSFGLGGVPEAFF.

The chain joins TRBV6-6 to TRBJ2-1; 9 nucleotides line up with TRBD2. The CDR3 runs to 15 residues. Trimming cost V 8 bases and J 7 bases; bases outside gene matches: 12. In germline, CDR1 is MNHNY, CDR2 SVGAGI (reference sequence). CDR3 in DNA: TGTGCCAGCGGGGCTGCGGGGGGGGACCCAAATGAGCAGTTCTTC. Protein sequence: CASGAAGGDPNEQFF.

The rearrangement links TRBV19 to TRBJ1-2, with 8 bases identical to TRBD1. The V gene end was trimmed by 5 bases and the J gene end by 0 bases; junction bases not matched to a gene: 11. Germline V CDR1 and CDR2: LNHDA, SQIVND (reference sequence). The CDR3 extends over 17 amino acids. CDR3 nucleotide sequence: TGTGCCAGTAGTTGGGCTTGGGGACAGGCCTCTAACTATGGCTACACCTTC. It codes for CASSWAWGQASNYGYTF.